The entry below describes one TCR beta chain. Its target is not known. This entry comes from a study of lymphopenia after photon versus proton radiotherapy. Study-wide points: Relative stability marked proton patients; photon patients lost diversity and naive cells.

Using immunoSEQ multiplex PCR, the repertoire was profiled, and TCRdb retains in-frame clones only, with some absent. The profile shows 55,000 to 70,000 clones, roughly 92% of them singletons. CDR1 and CDR2 from the germline V gene are MNHEY and SMNVEV (reference sequence). The CDR3 length is 15 residues. V shed 6 bases and J shed 3 bases, with 16 bases lying between them. This chain links TRBV27 with TRBJ2-3; TRBD2 is a possible D gene (6 bases). This sequence was found in a woman in her 40s with cholangiocarcinoma. Sequencing was performed on peripheral blood, taken from a patient treated with photon-based radiotherapy. In nucleotides, the CDR3 is TGTGCCAGCAGCCACGGGGGTGTAAGGACAGATACGCAGTATTTT. Protein: CASSHGGVRTDTQYF.